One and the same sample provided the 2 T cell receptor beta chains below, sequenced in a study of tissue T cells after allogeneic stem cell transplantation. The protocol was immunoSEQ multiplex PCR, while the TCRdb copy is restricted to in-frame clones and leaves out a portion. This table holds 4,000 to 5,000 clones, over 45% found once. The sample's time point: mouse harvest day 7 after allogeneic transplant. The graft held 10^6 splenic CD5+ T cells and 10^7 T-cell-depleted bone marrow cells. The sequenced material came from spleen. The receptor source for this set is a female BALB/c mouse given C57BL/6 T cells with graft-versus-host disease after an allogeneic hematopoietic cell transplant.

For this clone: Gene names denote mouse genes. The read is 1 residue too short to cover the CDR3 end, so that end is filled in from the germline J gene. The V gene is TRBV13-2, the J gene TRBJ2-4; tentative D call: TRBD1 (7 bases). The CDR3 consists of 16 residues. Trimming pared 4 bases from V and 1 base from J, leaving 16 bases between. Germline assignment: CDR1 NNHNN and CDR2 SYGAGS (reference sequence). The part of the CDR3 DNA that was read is TGTGCCAGCGGTTCGAGGGGGCGCGAGGGTCAAAACACCTTGTAC. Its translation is CASGSRGREGQNTLY. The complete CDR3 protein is CASGSRGREGQNTLYF.

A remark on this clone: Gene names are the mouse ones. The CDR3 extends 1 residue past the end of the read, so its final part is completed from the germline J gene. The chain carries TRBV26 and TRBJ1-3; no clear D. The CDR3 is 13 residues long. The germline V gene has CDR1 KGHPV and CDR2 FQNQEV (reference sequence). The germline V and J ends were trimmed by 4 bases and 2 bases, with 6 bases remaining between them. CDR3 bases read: TGTGCCAGCAGTCCCCACCCTGGAAATACGCTCTAT. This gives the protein CASSPHPGNTLY. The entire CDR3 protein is CASSPHPGNTLYF. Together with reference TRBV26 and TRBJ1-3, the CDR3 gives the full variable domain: NSKVIQTPRYLVKGQGQKAKMRCIPEKGHPVVFWYQQNKNNEFKFLINFQNQEVLQQIDMTEKRFSAECPSNSPCSLEIQSSEAGDSALYLCASSPHPGNTLYFGEGSRLIVV.